This TCR beta chain was sequenced during a study of PD-1 blockade in classical Hodgkin lymphoma. Findings and limits, study-wide: Prior to therapy, complete responders displayed diversity much like that of newly diagnosed patients.

Sequencing used immunoSEQ multiplex PCR; TCRdb keeps in-frame clones, though not all of them. This sample yields around 41,000 clones, of which over 65% are seen a single time; about 10% belongs to the top ten. Every one of the patients relapsed after autologous stem cell transplantation (brentuximab vedotin exposure was variable). V was shortened by 2 bases and J by 3 bases, with 8 bases between the two germline ends. CDR1 is SGHRS and CDR2 is YFSETQ in the germline V gene. The CDR3 has 14 residues. A word on this clone: The antigen is not known.

The sequenced sample was peripheral blood mononuclear cells (PBMCs), obtained at baseline. The chain combines TRBV5-1 with TRBJ2-2, with D hard to call. The source of this sequence is a human donor with classical Hodgkin lymphoma. This chain's CDR3 is CASSFTADTGELFF. The CDR3 region has the DNA TGCGCCAGCAGCTTCACAGCCGACACCGGGGAGCTGTTTTTT.